The TCR beta chain described here comes from a study of blood T cell repertoires in COVID-19. The data were produced by immunoSEQ multiplex PCR, yet TCRdb's version contains in-frame clones alone and is incomplete. Of around 92,000 clones listed, over 65% are singletons. The V gene lost 3 bases and the J gene lost 2 bases, with 11 bases spanning the gap. CDR1 is MDHEN, CDR2 SYDVKM, per germline. The CDR3 runs to 14 residues. V is TRBV28 and J is TRBJ2-7, with D maybe TRBD1 (5 bases). The material sequenced was peripheral blood. The sequence was collected from a man between 70 and 80 years old with COVID-19, enrolled during active disease. CDR3 DNA: TGTGCCAGCAGTTTGGCAGGGTTTACCTACGAGCAGTACTTC. It specifies CASSLAGFTYEQYF.